A selection of T cell receptor beta chains follows, all from one sample in a study of post-analysis software for immune sequencing data. MiXCR, applied by TCRdb to the PCR reads, yields one record per CDR3 protein. Among roughly 650,000 distinct CDR3 sequences, around 60% were seen once, and the ten largest hold 11%. Sequencing used blood. Source of these receptors: a girl aged 2 to 9 with multiple sclerosis. The CDR3 runs from the conserved cysteine through the conserved F or W. D genes are given only for firm matches. Size tells how often a clone was seen (once, few, many) or the class of an expanded clone, and some rows leave it out.

few,TRBV29-1,TRBD1,TRBJ2-1,15,CSVEAQNGTGSEQFF,TGCAGCGTTGAAGCCCAAAACGGGACAGGGTCTGAGCAGTTCTTC
NA,TRBV7-9,TRBD2,TRBJ2-1,17,CASSPPSTSGDLNEQFF,TGTGCCAGCAGCCCCCCGTCGACTAGCGGGGACCTCAATGAGCAGTTCTTC
NA,TRBV25-1,TRBD2,TRBJ2-1,15,CASSIGGEGTNEQFF,TGTGCCAGCAGCATCGGGGGGGAGGGAACGAATGAGCAGTTCTTC
few,TRBV29-1,NA,TRBJ2-5,14,CSVVPPTRAETQYF,TGCAGCGTCGTGCCTCCGACACGAGCGGAGACCCAGTACTTC
NA,TRBV24-1,NA,TRBJ1-2,11,CATRGQGGYTF,TGTGCCACCAGGGGCCAGGGAGGCTACACCTTC
NA,TRBV7-9,NA,TRBJ1-4,15,CASSPPLGANEKLFF,TGTGCCAGCAGCCCGCCGCTCGGGGCGAATGAAAAACTGTTTTTT
few,TRBV29-1,NA,TRBJ1-2,11,CSVANNYGYTF,TGCAGCGTTGCAAATAACTATGGCTACACCTTC
once,TRBV3-1,NA,TRBJ1-2,13,CASSNLHGGAGTF,TGTGCCAGCAGTAATCTACATGGGGGGGCTGGCACCTTC
few,TRBV12-3/TRBV12-4,TRBD1,TRBJ2-1,13,CASSSDRAYEQFF,TGTGCCAGCAGCTCTGACAGGGCGTATGAGCAGTTCTTC
NA,TRBV7-9,NA,TRBJ2-7,12,CASSPDVHEQYF,TGTGCCAGCAGCCCGGACGTCCACGAGCAGTACTTC
NA,TRBV9,TRBD2,TRBJ2-5,16,CASSVGLAGAEETQYF,TGTGCCAGCAGCGTAGGGCTAGCGGGAGCCGAGGAGACCCAGTACTTC
NA,TRBV25-1,NA,TRBJ2-3,14,CASSVDSFTDTQYF,TGTGCCAGCAGTGTAGACAGTTTCACAGATACGCAGTATTTT
few,TRBV6-5,TRBD1,TRBJ1-2,16,CASSYSRGGRGSGYTF,TGTGCCAGCAGTTACTCGAGAGGGGGCAGGGGCAGCGGCTACACCTTC